What follows are 5 T cell receptor beta chains derived from one specimen sequenced in a study of blood T cell repertoires in COVID-19. Assay used: immunoSEQ multiplex PCR; TCRdb lists only in-frame clones, some missing. The data contain approximately 100,000 clones, more than 75% of them singletons. The sample consisted of peripheral blood. Receptor source: a man between 60 and 70 years old with acute or convalescent COVID-19.

The V gene is TRBV19, the J gene TRBJ2-7; TRBD2 matches at 11 bases. The CDR3 has 15 amino acids. Losses at the gene ends were 6 bases for V and 6 bases for J; bases not matched to a gene: 10. CDR1 and CDR2 from the germline V gene are LNHDA and SQIVND (reference sequence). The CDR3 DNA reads TGTGCCAGTAGAAGGACCTTAGCGGGAGGGCCCGAGCAGTACTTC. Translated: CASRRTLAGGPEQYF.

V gene TRBV11-2 combines with J gene TRBJ2-5, with TRBD2 matching 7 bases. The CDR3 spans 15 residues. Looked up from germline, CDR1 is SGHAT and CDR2 is FQNNGV. V gave up 8 bases and J gave up 0 bases; unmatched junction bases: 9. The DNA for the CDR3 is TGTGCCAGCGGCCCAAGCGGGGCGTACCAAGAGACCCAGTACTTC. Translated, it gives CASGPSGAYQETQYF.

This chain links TRBV19 with TRBJ2-1, with TRBD2 identical over 10 bases. The CDR3 loop spans 15 amino acids. From germline, CDR1 is LNHDA and CDR2 SQIVND (reference sequence). J lost 0 bases, V lost 9 bases, and 5 bases had no gene match. CDR3 loop: CASSGLAASYNEQFF. CDR3 in DNA: TGTGCCAGCTCAGGACTAGCGGCCTCCTACAATGAGCAGTTCTTC.

A few counts support this clone. The V gene is TRBV7-7, the J gene TRBJ2-1; 11 bases are shared with TRBD2. The CDR3 length is 16 residues. Germline V CDR1 and CDR2: SSHAT, FNYEAQ (reference sequence). In DNA, the CDR3 is TGTGCTAGTAGTCTGACTAGCGGGAACCTGGGGAATGAGCAGTTCTTC. It translates to CASSLTSGNLGNEQFF.

This sequence joins TRBV5-4 and TRBJ2-2; TRBD2 matches at 7 bases. With 5 bases clipped from V and 4 bases from J, the junction kept 11 bases outside the gene matches. The CDR3 has 16 residues. Germline V gives CDR1 SGHNT, CDR2 YYREEE (reference sequence). CDR3 loop: CASRPLTGGRTGELFF. For the CDR3, the DNA is TGTGCCAGCAGGCCACTTACGGGAGGACGCACCGGGGAGCTGTTTTTT.